These 28 T cell receptor beta chains came from one sample sequenced in a study of shared clonotypes between healthy human individuals. Terminally differentiated effector memory CD45RA+ cells were excluded from the naive CD8 cells, which were CD45RO-negative and positively selected for CCR7. Sequencing used immunoSEQ multiplex PCR; TCRdb keeps in-frame clones, though not all of them. The table lists 2 million or so clones, around 96% of them singletons. Sequenced material: naive CD8+ T cells sorted from blood. Receptor source: a man younger than 35 in good health.

The V gene is TRBV27, the J gene TRBJ1-2; 11 bases are shared with TRBD1. From germline, CDR1 is MNHEY and CDR2 SMNVEV (reference sequence). This CDR3 region has 17 residues. V lost 2 bases and J lost 2; bases outside the gene matches: 7. CDR3 loop: CASSLLMRTGGNYGYTF. CDR3 coding DNA: TGTGCCAGCAGTTTACTCATGCGGACAGGGGGCAACTATGGCTACACCTTC.

Details on this clone: The sample holds other DNA sequences that translate to the same CDR3. The chain joins TRBV6-5 to TRBJ2-7, with 10 bases identical to TRBD2. Trimming took 7 bases from V and 4 from J; bases not matched to a gene: 1. CDR1 and CDR2 (germline): MNHEY, SVGAGI. The CDR3 has 12 amino acids. CDR3 sequence reads: CASTSGSYEQYF. The DNA for the CDR3 is TGTGCCAGCACTAGCGGGAGTTACGAGCAGTACTTC.

The rearrangement uses TRBV7-9 and TRBJ2-1; 9 bases match TRBD2. The V segment lost 2 bases and the J segment 5 bases; nucleotides outside the gene matches: 13. This CDR3 has 18 amino acids. Germline V gene lookup returns CDR1 SEHNR and CDR2 FQNEAQ (reference sequence). The CDR3 spells CASSLSEGKREVHNEQFF. The CDR3 DNA reads as TGTGCCAGCAGCTTATCCGAAGGGAAGCGGGAGGTCCACAATGAGCAGTTCTTC.

The V and J genes are TRBV9 and TRBJ1-6; TRBD1 aligns across 11 bases. Germline V gives CDR1 SGDLS, CDR2 YYNGEE. The ends lost 6 bases at V and 9 bases at J; junction bases unmatched: 8. The CDR3 totals 15 residues. The CDR3 bases are TGTGCCAGCAACAAGGGCGGGACAGGGGGTTCACCCCTCCACTTT. Amino acids: CASNKGGTGGSPLHF.

V gene TRBV27 combines with J gene TRBJ2-1; D remains ambiguous. The CDR3 contains 16 residues. V lost 3 bases, J lost 6 bases, and 18 bases lay in between. The V gene's germline CDR1 is MNHEY and CDR2 SMNVEV (reference sequence). The CDR3 spells CASSLVSPYSGNEQFF. Here the CDR3 DNA reads TGTGCCAGCAGTTTGGTTTCCCCCTACTCGGGCAATGAGCAGTTCTTC.

The chain has TRBV11-2 and TRBJ1-3, with 7 bases matching TRBD1. Losses at the gene ends were 2 bases for V and 3 bases for J; bases not matched to a gene: 4. Germline loops: CDR1 SGHAT, CDR2 FQNNGV. The CDR3 sequence is 15 residues long. Here the CDR3 DNA reads TGTGCCAGCAGCTTAACAGGGGAAGGTGGAAACACCATATATTTT. Its protein is CASSLTGEGGNTIYF.

This clone was seen just once. The V gene is TRBV30, the J gene TRBJ1-2, with no clear D. V dropped 5 bases and J dropped 6 bases, with 7 bases sitting between them. Germline V lookup: CDR1 GTSNPN, CDR2 SVGIG (reference sequence). CDR3 length: 10 amino acids. The CDR3 loop reads CAWAEHGYTF. The CDR3 region has the DNA TGTGCCTGGGCCGAACATGGCTACACCTTC.

The rearrangement uses TRBV4-1 and TRBJ1-1, with 7 bases identical to TRBD1. Unmatched junction bases numbered 6, after V lost 1 base and J lost 4 bases. Germline V gene sequence: CDR1 MGHRA, CDR2 YSYEKL. CDR3 length: 15 residues. CDR3 amino acids: CASSQARGSSTEAFF. In DNA form, the CDR3 reads TGCGCCAGCAGCCAAGCCAGGGGGTCAAGCACTGAAGCTTTCTTT.

CDR3 residues: CASSLVDRSYEQYF. CDR3 nucleotide sequence: TGTGCCAGCAGTTTAGTGGACAGGAGCTACGAGCAGTACTTC. The V call is TRBV28, the J call TRBJ2-7; 7 nucleotides agree with TRBD1. CDR1 is MDHEN and CDR2 is SYDVKM in the germline V gene. The trim removed 2 bases at V and 3 bases at J, leaving 4 bases unmatched. The CDR3 is 14 amino acids.

This clone appeared once. This rearrangement joins TRBV5-1 to TRBJ2-7; D may be TRBD1 or TRBD2 (5 bases each). Trimming removed 4 bases at V and 1 base at J, with 21 bases between. The CDR3 is 17 residues long. From germline, CDR1 is SGHRS and CDR2 YFSETQ. The CDR3 DNA follows: TGCGCCAGCAGCCGGCCACCCGGGACGGACTTTTCCTACGAGCAGTACTTC. Translation gives CASSRPPGTDFSYEQYF.

This clone was observed a few times. The rearrangement uses TRBV30 and TRBJ1-2; D is uncertain. V was cut by 0 bases and J by 4 bases, with 15 bases left in between. Looked up from germline, CDR1 is GTSNPN and CDR2 is SVGIG (reference sequence). This CDR3 spans 15 amino acids. The CDR3 sequence: CAWSVGRGSSYGYTF. The CDR3 bases are TGTGCCTGGAGTGTGGGGAGAGGGAGCAGCTATGGCTACACCTTC. The variable domain in full, with the rest retrieved from reference TRBV30 and TRBJ1-2, is SQTIHQWPATLVQPVGSPLSLECTVEGTSNPNLYWYRQAAGRGLQLLFYSVGIGQISSEVPQNLSASRPQDRQFILSSKKLLLSDSGFYLCAWSVGRGSSYGYTFGSGTRLTVV.

The V gene is TRBV4-1, the J gene TRBJ1-6, with 7 bases that match TRBD1. The CDR3 consists of 16 residues. CDR1 is MGHRA and CDR2 is YSYEKL in the germline V gene. V lost 1 base and J lost 3; bases outside the gene matches: 3. CDR3 protein: CASSQAAGGYNSPLHF. The CDR3 DNA sequence: TGCGCCAGCAGCCAAGCAGCAGGGGGCTATAATTCACCCCTCCACTTT.

This chain links TRBV2 with TRBJ2-5; tentatively, D is TRBD2 (5 bases). CDR1 is SNHLY and CDR2 is FYNNEI in the germline V gene. CDR3 length: 15 amino acids. Trimming left V 2 bases short and J 2 bases short, with 12 bases between. The CDR3 nucleotides are TGTGCCAGCAGTGAATGGGCTAGCCCACAAGAGACCCAGTACTTC. Its translation: CASSEWASPQETQYF.

Of note for this clone: Other DNA variants within this sample encode the same CDR3. The genes are TRBV5-4 and TRBJ2-5; 11 bases map to TRBD1. After removal of 4 bases from V and 4 bases from J, the junction contained 3 bases not matched to a gene. This CDR3 spans 14 amino acids. From germline, CDR1 is SGHNT and CDR2 YYREEE (reference sequence). In DNA, the CDR3 is TGTGCCAGCAGCCCGGGACAGGGGGGAGAGACCCAGTACTTC. It yields the protein CASSPGQGGETQYF.

The J gene is TRBJ2-7, the V gene TRBV28; D may be TRBD1 (6 bases). Germline V gene data show CDR1 as MDHEN and CDR2 as SYDVKM. CDR3 size: 15 residues. The V end was cut by 3 bases, the J end by 2 bases, with 14 bases between. The CDR3 here is CASSFTPGETYEQYF. CDR3 bases: TGTGCCAGCAGTTTCACCCCAGGGGAAACCTACGAGCAGTACTTC.

J is TRBJ2-1 and V is TRBV7-9; D not resolved. Trimming removed 5 bases from V and 5 bases from J, with 10 bases in between. CDR3 length equals 13 residues. Germline CDR1 and CDR2: SEHNR and FQNEAQ (reference sequence). CDR3 sequence: CASSPSGNNEQFF. The CDR3 DNA follows: TGTGCCAGCAGCCCATCAGGCAACAATGAGCAGTTCTTC.

The chain combines TRBV4-3 with TRBJ1-5; D is possibly TRBD1 (6 bases). V was pared by 4 bases and J by 4 bases, with 11 bases between. This CDR3 contains 14 residues. The V gene's germline CDR1 is LGHNA and CDR2 YSLEER. The CDR3 sequence is CASSLTGANQPQHF. CDR3 in DNA: TGCGCCAGCAGCCTGACAGGTGCTAATCAGCCCCAGCATTTT.

A remark on this clone: Other DNA sequences of this sample code for an identical CDR3. This chain connects TRBV5-4 to TRBJ2-3, with D tentatively TRBD2 (7 bases). In germline, CDR1 is SGHNT, CDR2 YYREEE (reference sequence). Trimming left V 2 bases short and J 0 bases short, with 10 bases between. There are 15 residues in the CDR3. The CDR3 sequence: CASSFEGGSTDTQYF. DNA for the CDR3: TGTGCCAGCAGCTTCGAGGGGGGGAGCACAGATACGCAGTATTTT.

The genes are TRBV11-2 and TRBJ2-7, with 8 positions matching TRBD1. CDR1 is SGHAT and CDR2 is FQNNGV in the germline V gene. V dropped 0 bases and J dropped 2; count of bases not matched to a gene: 6. This CDR3 has 16 amino acids. CDR3 coding DNA: TGTGCCAGCAGCTTAGATCTGGGACAGGTGGCCTACGAGCAGTACTTC. This gives the protein CASSLDLGQVAYEQYF.

This clone has a single count. J is TRBJ2-2 and V is TRBV7-2; TRBD2 matches at 12 bases. The CDR3 loop spans 17 amino acids. Germline V gene data show CDR1 as SGHTA and CDR2 as FQGNSA. Losses at the gene ends were 5 bases for V and 7 bases for J; bases not matched to a gene: 11. CDR3 sequence: CASSLILAGGPGGELFF. The CDR3 region has the DNA TGTGCCAGCAGCCTAATACTAGCGGGGGGCCCAGGCGGGGAGCTGTTTTTT.

CDR3 DNA sequence: TGCGCCAGCAGCCAAGTGAATAATGAGCAGTTCTTC. Translating it yields CASSQVNNEQFF. The chain carries TRBV4-1 and TRBJ2-1; unclear D gene. The CDR3 sequence is 12 residues long. V lost 1 base and J 7 bases, leaving 5 bases between the germline ends. Germline V gene sequence: CDR1 MGHRA, CDR2 YSYEKL.

The chain couples TRBV4-3 to TRBJ1-4; D possibly corresponds to TRBD1 (6 bases). Trimming took off 3 bases at V and 7 bases at J, with 15 bases between the two ends. The CDR3 loop spans 15 amino acids. CDR1 and CDR2 (germline): LGHNA, YSLEER. CDR3 protein: CASSHLQGTGEKLFF. CDR3 sequence (DNA): TGCGCCAGCAGCCACCTACAGGGCACGGGTGAAAAACTGTTTTTT.

V gene TRBV2 combines with J gene TRBJ2-2, with 8 bases lining up with TRBD1. The CDR3 totals 16 residues. Germline lookup yields CDR1 SNHLY and CDR2 FYNNEI. The trim removed 3 bases at V and 0 bases at J, leaving 3 bases unmatched. The CDR3 DNA reads TGTGCCAGCAGTGATTTGACAGGGGCGAACACCGGGGAGCTGTTTTTT. Its translation: CASSDLTGANTGELFF. Full variable domain (rest looked up from reference TRBV2 and TRBJ2-2): EPEVTQTPSHQVTQMGQEVILRCVPISNHLYFYWYRQILGQKVEFLVSFYNNEISEKSEIFDDQFSVERPDGSNFTLKIRSTKLEDSAMYFCASSDLTGANTGELFFGEGSRLTVL.

Turning to this clone: The same CDR3 can be traced to other DNA sequences in this sample. The V gene is TRBV6-6, the J gene TRBJ2-7; TRBD1 might be the D (5 bases). The CDR3 runs 12 residues. Trimming took off 6 bases at V and 1 base at J, with 7 bases between the two ends. Germline-derived CDR1 and CDR2 are MNHNY and SVGAGI (reference sequence). In DNA, the CDR3 is TGTGCCAGCAGCCCAGGGTCCTACGAGCAGTACTTC. Translation: CASSPGSYEQYF.

CDR3 sequence: CASSRGDREKDEQFF. CDR3 in DNA: TGTGCCAGCAGCCGGGGGGACAGGGAAAAGGATGAGCAGTTCTTC. The chain couples TRBV11-3 to TRBJ2-1; 9 bases map to TRBD1. The CDR3 sequence is 15 residues long. V trimming: 5 bases; J trimming: 8 bases; junction bases outside the gene matches: 10. Germline CDR1 SGHNT, CDR2 YENEEA.

The chain joins TRBV10-1 to TRBJ2-5; no clear D. CDR3 size: 16 residues. Germline V gene data show CDR1 as WNHNN and CDR2 as SYGVQD (reference sequence). V was shortened by 6 bases and J by 2 bases, with 19 bases between the two germline ends. The CDR3 region is CASRPTVKVGQETQYF. As DNA, the CDR3 is TGCGCCAGCAGACCGACGGTTAAAGTCGGACAAGAGACCCAGTACTTC.

This clone appeared once. The chain is built from TRBV30 and TRBJ2-7; D is unresolved. The CDR3 contains 12 residues. Trimming pared 4 bases from V and 2 bases from J, leaving 9 bases between. Germline assignment: CDR1 GTSNPN and CDR2 SVGIG (reference sequence). This chain's CDR3 is CAWNLPAYEQYF. The CDR3 DNA reads as TGTGCCTGGAACTTACCAGCCTACGAGCAGTACTTC.

The V call is TRBV7-3, the J call TRBJ1-5; the D is unclear. The CDR3 has 13 amino acids. Germline V CDR1 and CDR2: SGHTA, FQGTGA. Between the trimmed V and J ends, which lost 1 base and 4 bases, there was a span of 5 bases. CDR3 amino acids: CASSLRDNQPQHF. CDR3 nucleotides: TGTGCCAGCAGCTTAAGGGATAATCAGCCCCAGCATTTT.